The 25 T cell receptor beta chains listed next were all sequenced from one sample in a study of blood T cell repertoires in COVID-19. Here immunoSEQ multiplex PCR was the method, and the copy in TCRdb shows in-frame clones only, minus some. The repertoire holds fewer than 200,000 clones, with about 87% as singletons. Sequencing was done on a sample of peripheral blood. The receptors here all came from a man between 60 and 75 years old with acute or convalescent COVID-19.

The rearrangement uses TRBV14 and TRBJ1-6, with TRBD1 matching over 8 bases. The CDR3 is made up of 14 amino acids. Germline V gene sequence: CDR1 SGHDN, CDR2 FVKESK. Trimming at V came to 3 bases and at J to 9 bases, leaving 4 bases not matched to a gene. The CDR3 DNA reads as TGTGCCAGCAGCCAGGGACAGGCAGGTTCACCCCTCCACTTT. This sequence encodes CASSQGQAGSPLHF.

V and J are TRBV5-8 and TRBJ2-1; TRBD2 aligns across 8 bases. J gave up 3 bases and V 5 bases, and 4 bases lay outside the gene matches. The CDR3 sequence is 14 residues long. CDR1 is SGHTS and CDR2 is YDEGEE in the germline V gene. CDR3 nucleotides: TGTGCCAGCAGGAGACTAGCGCTCTACAATGAGCAGTTCTTC. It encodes CASRRLALYNEQFF.

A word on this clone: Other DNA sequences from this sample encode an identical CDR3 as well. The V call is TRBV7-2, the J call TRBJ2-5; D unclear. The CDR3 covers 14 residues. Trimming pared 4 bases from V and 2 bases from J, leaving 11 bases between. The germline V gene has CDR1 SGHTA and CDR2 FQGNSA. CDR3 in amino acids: CASSSPRGQETQYF. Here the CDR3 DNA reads TGTGCCAGCAGCTCCCCACGCGGTCAAGAGACCCAGTACTTC.

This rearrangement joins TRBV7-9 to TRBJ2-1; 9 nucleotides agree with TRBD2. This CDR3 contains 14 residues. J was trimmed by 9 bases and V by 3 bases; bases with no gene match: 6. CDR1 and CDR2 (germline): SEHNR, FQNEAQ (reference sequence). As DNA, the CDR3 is TGTGCCAGCAGCTTTCTATTAGCGGGAGCTGAGCAGTTCTTC. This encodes CASSFLLAGAEQFF.

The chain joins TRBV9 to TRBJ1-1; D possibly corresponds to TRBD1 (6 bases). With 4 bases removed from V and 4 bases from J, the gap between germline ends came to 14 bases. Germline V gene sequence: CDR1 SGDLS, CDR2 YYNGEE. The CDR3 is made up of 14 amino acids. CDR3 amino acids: CASSIHQQGTEAFF. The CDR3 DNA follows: TGTGCCAGCAGCATTCACCAACAGGGCACTGAAGCTTTCTTT.

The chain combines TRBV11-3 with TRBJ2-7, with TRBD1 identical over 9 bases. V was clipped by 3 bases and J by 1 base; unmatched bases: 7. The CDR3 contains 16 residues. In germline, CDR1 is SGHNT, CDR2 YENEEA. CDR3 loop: CASSFQSGTGSYEQYF. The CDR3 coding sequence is TGTGCCAGCAGCTTTCAATCCGGGACAGGGTCCTACGAGCAGTACTTC.

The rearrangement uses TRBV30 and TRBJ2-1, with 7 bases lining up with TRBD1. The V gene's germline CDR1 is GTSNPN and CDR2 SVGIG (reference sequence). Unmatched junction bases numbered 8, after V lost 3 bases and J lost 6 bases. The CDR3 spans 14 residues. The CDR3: CAWRTTGAGNEQFF. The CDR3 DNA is TGTGCCTGGAGAACCACAGGGGCTGGCAATGAGCAGTTCTTC.

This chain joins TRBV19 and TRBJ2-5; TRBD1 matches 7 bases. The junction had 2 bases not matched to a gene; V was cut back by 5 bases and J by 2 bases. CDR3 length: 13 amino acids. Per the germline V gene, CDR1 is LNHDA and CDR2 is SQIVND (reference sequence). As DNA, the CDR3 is TGTGCCAGTAGTCAGGGGGTACAAGAGACCCAGTACTTC. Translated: CASSQGVQETQYF.

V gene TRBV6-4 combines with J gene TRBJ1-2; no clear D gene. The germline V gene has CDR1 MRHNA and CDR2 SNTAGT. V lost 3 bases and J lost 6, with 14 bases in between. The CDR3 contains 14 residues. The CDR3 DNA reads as TGTGCCAGCAGTGATAATACTCGCCCCGATGGCTACACCTTC. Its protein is CASSDNTRPDGYTF.

CDR3 bases: TGTGCCAGCAGCTTAATAGCGGGACAGGGGGCTGAAGCTTTCTTT. Translating gives CASSLIAGQGAEAFF. This chain uses TRBV7-3 with TRBJ1-1; 11 bases map to TRBD1. The germline V gene encodes CDR1 SGHTA and CDR2 FQGTGA. V lost 1 base and J lost 6; bases outside the gene matches: 4. The CDR3 totals 15 residues.

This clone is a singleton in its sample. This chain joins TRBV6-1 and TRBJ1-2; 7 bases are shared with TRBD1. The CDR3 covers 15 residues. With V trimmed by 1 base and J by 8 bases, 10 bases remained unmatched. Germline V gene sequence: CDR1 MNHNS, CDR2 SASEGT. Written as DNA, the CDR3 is TGTGCCAGCAGTGAAGAGTACAGGGGTGGAGGCGGCTACACCTTC. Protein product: CASSEEYRGGGGYTF.

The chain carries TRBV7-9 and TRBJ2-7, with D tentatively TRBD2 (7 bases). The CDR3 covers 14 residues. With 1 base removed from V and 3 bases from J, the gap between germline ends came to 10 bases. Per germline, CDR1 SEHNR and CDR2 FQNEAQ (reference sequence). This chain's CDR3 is CASSLEGGFYEQYV. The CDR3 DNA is TGTGCCAGCAGCTTAGAGGGGGGGTTCTACGAGCAGTACGTC.

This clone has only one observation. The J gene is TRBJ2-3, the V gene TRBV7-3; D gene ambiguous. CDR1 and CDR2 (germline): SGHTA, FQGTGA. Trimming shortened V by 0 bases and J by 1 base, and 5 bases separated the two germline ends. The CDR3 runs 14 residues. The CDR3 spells CASSLTSGTDTQYF. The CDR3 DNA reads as TGTGCCAGCAGCTTAACGTCGGGCACAGATACGCAGTATTTT.

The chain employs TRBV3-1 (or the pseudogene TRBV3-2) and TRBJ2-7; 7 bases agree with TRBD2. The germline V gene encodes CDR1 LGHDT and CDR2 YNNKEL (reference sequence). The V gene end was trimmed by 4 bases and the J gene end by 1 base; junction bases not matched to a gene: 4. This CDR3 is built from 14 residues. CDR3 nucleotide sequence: TGTGCCAGCAGCCGGACGGGGGGATCCTACGAGCAGTACGTC. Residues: CASSRTGGSYEQYV.

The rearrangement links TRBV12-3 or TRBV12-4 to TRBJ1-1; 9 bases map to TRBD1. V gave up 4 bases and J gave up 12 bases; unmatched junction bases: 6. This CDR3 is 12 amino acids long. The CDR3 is CASSWDRENSFF. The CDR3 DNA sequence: TGTGCCAGCAGTTGGGACAGGGAGAATTCTTTCTTT.

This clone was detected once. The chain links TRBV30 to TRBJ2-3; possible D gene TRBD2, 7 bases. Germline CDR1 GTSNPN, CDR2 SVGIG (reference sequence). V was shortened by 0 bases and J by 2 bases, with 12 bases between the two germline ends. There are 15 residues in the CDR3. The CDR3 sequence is CAWSVRGGNTDTQYF. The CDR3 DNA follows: TGTGCCTGGAGTGTGAGGGGGGGGAACACAGATACGCAGTATTTT. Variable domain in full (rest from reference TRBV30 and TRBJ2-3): SQTIHQWPATLVQPVGSPLSLECTVEGTSNPNLYWYRQAAGRGLQLLFYSVGIGQISSEVPQNLSASRPQDRQFILSSKKLLLSDSGFYLCAWSVRGGNTDTQYFGPGTRLTVL.

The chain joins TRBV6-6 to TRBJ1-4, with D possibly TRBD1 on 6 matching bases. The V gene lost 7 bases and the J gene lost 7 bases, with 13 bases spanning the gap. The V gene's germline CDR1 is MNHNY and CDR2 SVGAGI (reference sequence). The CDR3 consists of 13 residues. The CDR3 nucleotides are TGTGCCAGCACCATCCGACAGGCTGAAAAACTGTTTTTT. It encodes CASTIRQAEKLFF.

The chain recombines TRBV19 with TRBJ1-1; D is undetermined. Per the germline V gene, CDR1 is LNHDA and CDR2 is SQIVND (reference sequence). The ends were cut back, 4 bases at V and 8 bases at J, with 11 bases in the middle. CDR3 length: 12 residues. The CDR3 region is CASSSRNREAFF. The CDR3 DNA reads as TGTGCCAGTAGTAGCCGTAACCGGGAAGCTTTCTTT.

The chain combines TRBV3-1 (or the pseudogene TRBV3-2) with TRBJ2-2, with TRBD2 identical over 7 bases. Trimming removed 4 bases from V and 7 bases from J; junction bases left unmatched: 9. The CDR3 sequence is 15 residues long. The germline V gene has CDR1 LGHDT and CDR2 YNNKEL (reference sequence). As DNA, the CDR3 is TGTGCCAGCAGCCTCTACAGACTAGCTAGCGGGGAGCTGTTTTTT. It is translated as CASSLYRLASGELFF.

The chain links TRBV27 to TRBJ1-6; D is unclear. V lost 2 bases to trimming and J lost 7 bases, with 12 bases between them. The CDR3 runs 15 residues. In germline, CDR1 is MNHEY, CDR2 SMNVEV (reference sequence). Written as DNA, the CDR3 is TGTGCCAGCAGTTTAGTGAGGGCGGGAAATTCACCCCTCCACTTT. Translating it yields CASSLVRAGNSPLHF.

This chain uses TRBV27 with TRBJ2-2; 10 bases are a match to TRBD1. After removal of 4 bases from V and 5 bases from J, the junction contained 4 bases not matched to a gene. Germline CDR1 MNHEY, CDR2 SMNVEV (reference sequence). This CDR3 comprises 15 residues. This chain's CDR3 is CASSWDRGGTGELFF. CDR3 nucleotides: TGTGCCAGCAGTTGGGACAGGGGAGGTACCGGGGAGCTGTTTTTT.

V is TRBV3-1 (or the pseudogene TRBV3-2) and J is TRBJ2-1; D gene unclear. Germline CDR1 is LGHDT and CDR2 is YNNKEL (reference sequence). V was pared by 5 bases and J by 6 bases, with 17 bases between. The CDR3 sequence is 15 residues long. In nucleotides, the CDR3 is TGTGCCAGCAGCTCTCCTAGAGTGTTCGGCAATGAGCAGTTCTTC. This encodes CASSSPRVFGNEQFF.

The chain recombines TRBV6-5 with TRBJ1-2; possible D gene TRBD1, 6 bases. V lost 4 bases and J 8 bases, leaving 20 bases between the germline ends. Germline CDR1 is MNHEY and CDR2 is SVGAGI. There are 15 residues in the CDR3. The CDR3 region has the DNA TGTGCCAGCAGTTCCCCCGCGGGGGCCCTGGGGGGCTACACCTTC. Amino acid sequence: CASSSPAGALGGYTF.

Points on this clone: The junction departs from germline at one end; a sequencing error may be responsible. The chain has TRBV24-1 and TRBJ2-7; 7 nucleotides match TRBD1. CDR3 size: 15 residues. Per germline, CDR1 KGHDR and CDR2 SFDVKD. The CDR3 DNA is TGTGCCACCAGTGATGGGACAGAGAAGCCCTACCAGCAGTACTTC. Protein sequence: CATSDGTEKPYQQYF.

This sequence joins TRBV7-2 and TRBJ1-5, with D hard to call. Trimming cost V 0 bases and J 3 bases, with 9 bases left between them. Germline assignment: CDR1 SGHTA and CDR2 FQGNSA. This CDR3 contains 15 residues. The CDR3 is CASSLASQVNQPQHF. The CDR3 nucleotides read TGTGCCAGCAGCTTAGCTTCGCAGGTCAATCAGCCCCAGCATTTT.